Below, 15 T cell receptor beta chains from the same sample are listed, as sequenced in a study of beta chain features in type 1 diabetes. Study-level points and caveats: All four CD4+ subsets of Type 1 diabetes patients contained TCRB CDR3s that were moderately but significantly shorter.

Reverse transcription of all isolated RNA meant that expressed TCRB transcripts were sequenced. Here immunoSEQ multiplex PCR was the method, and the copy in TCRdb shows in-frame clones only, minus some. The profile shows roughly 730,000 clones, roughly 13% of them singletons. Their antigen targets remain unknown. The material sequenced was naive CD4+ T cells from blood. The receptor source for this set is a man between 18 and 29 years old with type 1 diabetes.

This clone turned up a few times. The CDR3 reads CASSATVGIGNYGYTF. The CDR3 coding sequence is TGTGCCAGCAGTGCGACAGTGGGGATCGGTAACTATGGCTACACCTTC. The V call is TRBV25-1, the J call TRBJ1-2, with D tentatively TRBD1 (5 bases). The CDR3 is made up of 16 amino acids. Trimming removed 4 bases at V and 1 base at J, with 16 bases between. CDR1 is MGHDK and CDR2 is SYGVNS in the germline V gene.

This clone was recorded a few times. The CDR3 DNA is TGTGCCATCAGTGAGTCAGGGTTTGACTATGGCTACACCTTC. Translated, it gives CAISESGFDYGYTF. The chain has TRBV10-3 and TRBJ1-2; unclear D gene. CDR1 ENHRY and CDR2 SYGVKD come from the germline V gene. The CDR3 runs 14 residues. V lost 0 bases to trimming and J lost 3 bases, with 8 bases between them.

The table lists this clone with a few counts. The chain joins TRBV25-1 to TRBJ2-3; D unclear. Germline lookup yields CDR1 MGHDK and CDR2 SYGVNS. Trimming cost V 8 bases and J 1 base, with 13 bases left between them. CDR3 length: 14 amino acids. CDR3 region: CASAWGIGTDTQYF. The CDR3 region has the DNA TGTGCCAGCGCCTGGGGAATAGGCACAGATACGCAGTATTTT.

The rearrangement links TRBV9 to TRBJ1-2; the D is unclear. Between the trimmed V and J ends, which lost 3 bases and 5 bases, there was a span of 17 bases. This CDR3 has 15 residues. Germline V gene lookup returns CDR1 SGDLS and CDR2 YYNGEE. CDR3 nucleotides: TGTGCCAGCAGCGACTCCCGGGCCCCGGGGTATGGCTACACCTTC. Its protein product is CASSDSRAPGYGYTF.

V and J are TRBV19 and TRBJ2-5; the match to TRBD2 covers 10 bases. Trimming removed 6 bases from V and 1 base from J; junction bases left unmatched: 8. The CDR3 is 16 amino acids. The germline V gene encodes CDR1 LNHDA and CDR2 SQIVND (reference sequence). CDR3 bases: TGTGCCAGTAGCCCCACTAGCGGGGTGGGCCAAGAGACCCAGTACTTC. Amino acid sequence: CASSPTSGVGQETQYF.

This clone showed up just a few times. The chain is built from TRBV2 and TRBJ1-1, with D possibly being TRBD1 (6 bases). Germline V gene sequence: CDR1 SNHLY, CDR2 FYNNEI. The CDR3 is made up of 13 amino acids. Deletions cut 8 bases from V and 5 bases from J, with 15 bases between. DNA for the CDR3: TGTGCCAGCCCGGCGGGGGCGAGGACTGAAGCTTTCTTT. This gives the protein CASPAGARTEAFF.

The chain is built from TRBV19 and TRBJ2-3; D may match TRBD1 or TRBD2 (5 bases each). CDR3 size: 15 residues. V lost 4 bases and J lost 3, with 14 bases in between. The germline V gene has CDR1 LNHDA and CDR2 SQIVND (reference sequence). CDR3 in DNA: TGTGCCAGTAGTAACGCCGGGACCTTGACAGATACGCAGTATTTT. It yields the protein CASSNAGTLTDTQYF.

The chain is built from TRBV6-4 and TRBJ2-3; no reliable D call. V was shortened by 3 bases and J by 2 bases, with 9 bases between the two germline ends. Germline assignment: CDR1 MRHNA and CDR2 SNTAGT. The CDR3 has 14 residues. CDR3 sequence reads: CASSDRANTDTQYF. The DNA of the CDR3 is TGTGCCAGCAGTGATAGGGCTAACACAGATACGCAGTATTTT.

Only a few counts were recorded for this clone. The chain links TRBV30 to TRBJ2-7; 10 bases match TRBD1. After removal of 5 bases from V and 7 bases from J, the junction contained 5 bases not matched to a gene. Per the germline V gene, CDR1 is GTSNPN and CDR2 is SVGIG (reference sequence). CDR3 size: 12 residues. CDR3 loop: CAWGTGAKEQYF. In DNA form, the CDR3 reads TGTGCCTGGGGGACAGGGGCTAAGGAGCAGTACTTC. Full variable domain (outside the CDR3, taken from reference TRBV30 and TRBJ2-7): SQTIHQWPATLVQPVGSPLSLECTVEGTSNPNLYWYRQAAGRGLQLLFYSVGIGQISSEVPQNLSASRPQDRQFILSSKKLLLSDSGFYLCAWGTGAKEQYFGPGTRLTVT.

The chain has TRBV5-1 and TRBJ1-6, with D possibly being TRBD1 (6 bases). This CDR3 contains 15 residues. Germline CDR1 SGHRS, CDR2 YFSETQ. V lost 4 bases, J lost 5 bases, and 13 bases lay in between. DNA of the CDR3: TGCGCCAGCAGCCTGCAGGGGAGCGATAATTCACCCCTCCACTTT. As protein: CASSLQGSDNSPLHF. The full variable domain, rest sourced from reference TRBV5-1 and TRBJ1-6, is KAGVTQTPRYLIKTRGQQVTLSCSPISGHRSVSWYQQTPGQGLQFLFEYFSETQRNKGNFPGRFSGRQFSNSRSEMNVSTLELGDSALYLCASSLQGSDNSPLHFGNGTRLTVT.

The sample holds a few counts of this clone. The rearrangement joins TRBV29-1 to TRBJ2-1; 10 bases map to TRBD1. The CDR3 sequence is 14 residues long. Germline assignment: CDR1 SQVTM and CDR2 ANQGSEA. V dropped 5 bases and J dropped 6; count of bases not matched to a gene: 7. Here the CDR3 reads CSVSRDRGSNEQFF. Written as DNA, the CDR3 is TGCAGCGTTTCCCGGGACAGGGGCAGCAATGAGCAGTTCTTC.

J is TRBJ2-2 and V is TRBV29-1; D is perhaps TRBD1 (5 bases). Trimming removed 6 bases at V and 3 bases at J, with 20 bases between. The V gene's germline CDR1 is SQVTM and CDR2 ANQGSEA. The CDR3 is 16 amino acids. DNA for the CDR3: TGCAGCGTCCCAAGGCAGCAGGGTACTTACACCGGGGAGCTGTTTTTT. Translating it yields CSVPRQQGTYTGELFF.

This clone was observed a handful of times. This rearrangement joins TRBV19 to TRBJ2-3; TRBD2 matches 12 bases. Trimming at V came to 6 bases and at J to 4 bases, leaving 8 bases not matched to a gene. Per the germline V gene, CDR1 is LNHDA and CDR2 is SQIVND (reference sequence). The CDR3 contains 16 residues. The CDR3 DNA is TGTGCCAGTAGGCGAGGGCCTAGCGGGGGGGCAGATACGCAGTATTTT. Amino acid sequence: CASRRGPSGGADTQYF.

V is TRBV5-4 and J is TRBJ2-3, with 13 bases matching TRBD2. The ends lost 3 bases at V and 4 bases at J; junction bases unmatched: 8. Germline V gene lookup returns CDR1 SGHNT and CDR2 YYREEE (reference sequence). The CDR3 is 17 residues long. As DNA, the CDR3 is TGTGCCAGCAGCTCGACTAGCGGGGGGCCTAGTTCAGATACGCAGTATTTT. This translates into CASSSTSGGPSSDTQYF. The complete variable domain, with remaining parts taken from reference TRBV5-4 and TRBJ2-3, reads ETGVTQSPTHLIKTRGQQVTLRCSSQSGHNTVSWYQQALGQGPQFIFQYYREEENGRGNFPPRFSGLQFPNYSSELNVNALELDDSALYLCASSSTSGGPSSDTQYFGPGTRLTVL.

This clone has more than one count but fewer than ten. CDR3 region: CASSPMRQYGYTF. The DNA for the CDR3 is TGTGCCAGCAGCCCCATGAGGCAATATGGCTACACCTTC. The J gene is TRBJ1-2, the V gene TRBV7-9; D is unclear. The CDR3 covers 13 residues. Looked up from germline, CDR1 is SEHNR and CDR2 is FQNEAQ (reference sequence). The V gene lost 5 bases and the J gene lost 5 bases, with 12 bases spanning the gap. The full variable domain, in which reference TRBV7-9 and TRBJ1-2 provide the parts outside the CDR3, is DTGVSQNPRHKITKRGQNVTFRCDPISEHNRLYWYRQTLGQGPEFLTYFQNEAQLEKSRLLSDRFSAERPKGSFSTLEIQRTEQGDSAMYLCASSPMRQYGYTFGSGTRLTVV.